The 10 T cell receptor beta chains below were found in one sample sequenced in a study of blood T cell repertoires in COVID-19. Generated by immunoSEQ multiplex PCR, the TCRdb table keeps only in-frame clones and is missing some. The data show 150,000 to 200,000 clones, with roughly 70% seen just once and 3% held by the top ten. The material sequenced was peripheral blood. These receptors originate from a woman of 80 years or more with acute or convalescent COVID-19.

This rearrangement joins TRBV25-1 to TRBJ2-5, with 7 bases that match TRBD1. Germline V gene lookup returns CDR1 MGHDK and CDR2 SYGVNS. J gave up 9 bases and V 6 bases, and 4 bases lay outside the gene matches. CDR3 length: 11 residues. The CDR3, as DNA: TGTGCCAGCAGCCCTGACAGGGCCCAGTACTTC. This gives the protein CASSPDRAQYF. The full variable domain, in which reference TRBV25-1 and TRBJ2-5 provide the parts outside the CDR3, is EADIYQTPRYLVIGTGKKITLECSQTMGHDKMYWYQQDPGMELHLIHYSYGVNSTEKGDLSSESTVSRIRTEHFPLTLESARPSHTSQYLCASSPDRAQYFGPGTRLLVL.

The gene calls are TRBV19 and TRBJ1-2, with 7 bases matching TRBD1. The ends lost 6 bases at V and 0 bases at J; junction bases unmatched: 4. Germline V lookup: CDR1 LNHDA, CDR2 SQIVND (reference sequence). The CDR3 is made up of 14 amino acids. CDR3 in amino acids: CASSPGTANYGYTF. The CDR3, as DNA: TGTGCCAGTAGCCCCGGGACAGCTAACTATGGCTACACCTTC.

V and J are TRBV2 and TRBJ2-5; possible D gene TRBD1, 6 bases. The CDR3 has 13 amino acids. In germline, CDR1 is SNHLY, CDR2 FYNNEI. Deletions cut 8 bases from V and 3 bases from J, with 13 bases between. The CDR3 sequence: CASSGVVKETQYF. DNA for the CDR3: TGTGCCAGCTCAGGGGTCGTAAAAGAGACCCAGTACTTC.

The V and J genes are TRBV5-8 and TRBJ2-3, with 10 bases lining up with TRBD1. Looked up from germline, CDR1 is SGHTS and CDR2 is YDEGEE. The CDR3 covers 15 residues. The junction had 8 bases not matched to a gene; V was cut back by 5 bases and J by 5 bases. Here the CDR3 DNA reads TGTGCCAGCAGGTTTCGAGGGGACAGGGGAGATACGCAGTATTTT. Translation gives CASRFRGDRGDTQYF.

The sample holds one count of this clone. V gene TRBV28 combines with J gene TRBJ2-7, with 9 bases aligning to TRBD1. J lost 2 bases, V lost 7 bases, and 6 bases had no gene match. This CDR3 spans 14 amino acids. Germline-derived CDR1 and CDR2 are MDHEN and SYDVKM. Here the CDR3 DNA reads TGTGCCAGCACCACCGGACAGGGGACCTACGAGCAGTACTTC. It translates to CASTTGQGTYEQYF.

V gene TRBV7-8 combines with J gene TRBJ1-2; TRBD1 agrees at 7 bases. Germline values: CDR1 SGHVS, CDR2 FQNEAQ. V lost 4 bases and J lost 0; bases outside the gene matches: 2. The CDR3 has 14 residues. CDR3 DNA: TGTGCCAGCAGCTGGACAGGAGCTAACTATGGCTACACCTTC. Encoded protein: CASSWTGANYGYTF. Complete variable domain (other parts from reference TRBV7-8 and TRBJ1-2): GAGVSQSPRYKVAKRGQDVALRCDPISGHVSLFWYQQALGQGPEFLTYFQNEAQLDKSGLPSDRFFAERPEGSVSTLKIQRTQQEDSAVYLCASSWTGANYGYTFGSGTRLTVV.

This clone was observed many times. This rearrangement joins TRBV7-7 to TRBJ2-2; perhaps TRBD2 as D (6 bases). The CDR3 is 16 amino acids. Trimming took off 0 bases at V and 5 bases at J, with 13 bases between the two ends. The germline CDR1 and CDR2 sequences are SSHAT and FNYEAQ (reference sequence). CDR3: CASSLALTRVTGELFF. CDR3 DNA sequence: TGTGCCAGCAGCTTAGCGCTGACTAGGGTAACCGGGGAGCTGTTTTTT.

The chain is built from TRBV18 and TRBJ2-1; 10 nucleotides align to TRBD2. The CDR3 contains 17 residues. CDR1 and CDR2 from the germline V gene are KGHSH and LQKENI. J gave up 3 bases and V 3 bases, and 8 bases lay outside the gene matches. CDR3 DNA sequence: TGTGCCAGCTCACCGGTGTTGGCTAGCGGGAGCTACAATGAGCAGTTCTTC. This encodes CASSPVLASGSYNEQFF.

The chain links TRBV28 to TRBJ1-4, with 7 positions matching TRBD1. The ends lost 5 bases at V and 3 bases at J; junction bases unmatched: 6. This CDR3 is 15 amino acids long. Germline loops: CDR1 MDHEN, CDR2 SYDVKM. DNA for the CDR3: TGTGCCAGCAGTAACCCCCAGGGGGCTAATGAAAAACTGTTTTTT. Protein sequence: CASSNPQGANEKLFF. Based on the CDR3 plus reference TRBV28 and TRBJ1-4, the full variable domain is DVKVTQSSRYLVKRTGEKVFLECVQDMDHENMFWYRQDPGLGLRLIYFSYDVKMKEKGDIPEGYSVSREKKERFSLILESASTNQTSMYLCASSNPQGANEKLFFGSGTQLSVL.

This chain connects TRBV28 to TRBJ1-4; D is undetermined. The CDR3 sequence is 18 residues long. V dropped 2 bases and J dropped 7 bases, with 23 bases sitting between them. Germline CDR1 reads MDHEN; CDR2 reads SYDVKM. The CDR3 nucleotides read TGTGCCAGCAGTTTACGGCGGCTGGGAGGCAGACGCCCTGAAAAACTGTTTTTT. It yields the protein CASSLRRLGGRRPEKLFF.